Shown below are 32 T cell receptor beta chains from a single sample sequenced in a study of blood T cell repertoires in COVID-19. Profiling relied on immunoSEQ multiplex PCR, and the TCRdb table lists in-frame clones only, not all of them. The sample has approximately 80,000 clones; roughly four fifths are singletons. Sequenced: peripheral blood. These TCRs come from a woman in her 70s with acute or convalescent COVID-19.

The chain has TRBV29-1 and TRBJ1-2; a weak D match, TRBD1 (5 bases). V lost 6 bases and J 4 bases, leaving 18 bases between the germline ends. This CDR3 spans 14 amino acids. Germline-derived CDR1 and CDR2 are SQVTM and ANQGSEA. In nucleotides, the CDR3 is TGCAGCGTACCTCAGAGCGGGGCGGGCTATGGCTACACCTTC. The encoded protein is CSVPQSGAGYGYTF.

V gene TRBV11-2 combines with J gene TRBJ1-3; TRBD1 agrees at 7 bases. The CDR3 sequence is 14 residues long. V lost 8 bases, J lost 8 bases, and 12 bases stayed unmatched. Germline V lookup: CDR1 SGHAT, CDR2 FQNNGV. CDR3 amino acids: CASSLSGTVDTIYF. The DNA of the CDR3 is TGTGCCAGCTCCTTATCCGGGACAGTTGACACCATATATTTT.

This clone has a handful of counts. V is TRBV4-1 and J is TRBJ2-7, with 7 bases aligning to TRBD1. V gave up 4 bases and J gave up 1 base; unmatched junction bases: 7. This CDR3 region has 15 residues. Germline V CDR1 and CDR2: MGHRA, YSYEKL. The CDR3 spells CASSPQGVGSYEQYF. The DNA for the CDR3 is TGCGCCAGCAGCCCCCAGGGGGTGGGGTCCTACGAGCAGTACTTC.

The J gene is TRBJ1-1, the V gene TRBV3-1 (or the pseudogene TRBV3-2), with TRBD1 matching 7 bases. Per germline, CDR1 LGHDT and CDR2 YNNKEL (reference sequence). This CDR3 has 14 residues. J was trimmed by 6 bases and V by 6 bases; bases with no gene match: 10. The CDR3 sequence: CASRLNRGPSEAFF. The CDR3 DNA reads TGTGCCAGCAGATTAAACAGGGGACCCTCTGAAGCTTTCTTT.

The genes are TRBV7-6 and TRBJ2-2; 9 bases map to TRBD2. J gave up 7 bases and V 5 bases, and 5 bases lay outside the gene matches. CDR1 is SGHVS, CDR2 FNYEAQ, per germline. The CDR3 length is 14 residues. This CDR3 reads CASSIGTSHGELFF. In DNA form, the CDR3 reads TGTGCCAGCAGCATCGGGACTAGCCACGGGGAGCTGTTTTTT.

The chain combines TRBV15 with TRBJ1-2, with D tentatively TRBD1 (5 bases). The CDR3 is 14 residues long. Germline lookup yields CDR1 LNHNV and CDR2 YYDKDF (reference sequence). Trimming stripped 9 bases from V and 2 bases from J, with 16 bases between. The CDR3 DNA reads as TGTGCCACAGGACACACAGCTACCAACTATGGCTACACCTTC. Residues: CATGHTATNYGYTF. Complete variable domain (other parts from reference TRBV15 and TRBJ1-2): DAMVIQNPRYQVTQFGKPVTLSCSQTLNHNVMYWYQQKSSQAPKLLFHYYDKDFNNEADTPDNFQSRRPNTSFCFLDIRSPGLGDTAMYLCATGHTATNYGYTFGSGTRLTVV.

The chain carries TRBV5-1 and TRBJ2-7, with D perhaps matching TRBD2 (6 bases). V lost 0 bases and J 0 bases, leaving 10 bases between the germline ends. Per germline, CDR1 SGHRS and CDR2 YFSETQ. The CDR3 has 15 amino acids. The CDR3 is CASSLEGGNSYEQYF. The CDR3, as DNA: TGCGCCAGCAGCTTGGAGGGCGGGAACTCCTACGAGCAGTACTTC.

The V and J genes are TRBV3-1 (or the pseudogene TRBV3-2) and TRBJ1-1; the match to TRBD1 covers 7 bases. CDR3 size: 13 residues. The V gene end was trimmed by 1 base and the J gene end by 10 bases; junction bases not matched to a gene: 6. Per germline, CDR1 LGHDT and CDR2 YNNKEL (reference sequence). The CDR3 region is CASSQVRGDRAFF. CDR3 sequence (DNA): TGTGCCAGCAGCCAAGTCAGGGGGGATCGAGCTTTCTTT.

The count of this clone is one. This CDR3 is also generated by other DNA sequences in the sample. The chain recombines TRBV3-1 (or the pseudogene TRBV3-2) with TRBJ2-2; tentatively, D is TRBD1 (5 bases). Germline lookup yields CDR1 LGHDT and CDR2 YNNKEL (reference sequence). Trimming left V 1 base short and J 4 bases short, with 7 bases between. CDR3 length equals 14 residues. In nucleotides, the CDR3 is TGTGCCAGCAGCCAAGGAAGGGGCACCGGGGAGCTGTTTTTT. Amino acids: CASSQGRGTGELFF.

The rearrangement joins TRBV30 to TRBJ1-6; no reliable D call. The CDR3 has 15 residues. Trimming cost V 3 bases and J 0 bases, with 9 bases left between them. Germline V gene sequence: CDR1 GTSNPN, CDR2 SVGIG (reference sequence). The CDR3 region has the DNA TGTGCCTGGAGACAGACGAGCTCCTATAATTCACCCCTCCACTTT. Its translation: CAWRQTSSYNSPLHF.

The V and J genes are TRBV28 and TRBJ1-1; 10 nucleotides match TRBD1. The V gene's germline CDR1 is MDHEN and CDR2 SYDVKM. The CDR3 loop spans 16 amino acids. V lost 7 bases, J lost 5 bases, and 13 bases stayed unmatched. CDR3 DNA: TGTGCCAGCAAGGTGGGGACAGGGGTAGTAAAAACTGAAGCTTTCTTT. Translating gives CASKVGTGVVKTEAFF. The full variable domain, rest sourced from reference TRBV28 and TRBJ1-1, is DVKVTQSSRYLVKRTGEKVFLECVQDMDHENMFWYRQDPGLGLRLIYFSYDVKMKEKGDIPEGYSVSREKKERFSLILESASTNQTSMYLCASKVGTGVVKTEAFFGQGTRLTVV.

This chain's CDR3 is CAWNGQGGNSPLHF. The CDR3 DNA reads as TGTGCCTGGAACGGTCAGGGAGGAAATTCACCCCTCCACTTT. The chain couples TRBV30 to TRBJ1-6; D is perhaps TRBD1 (5 bases). Trimming shortened V by 4 bases and J by 7 bases, and 14 bases separated the two germline ends. This CDR3 comprises 14 residues. Germline loops: CDR1 GTSNPN, CDR2 SVGIG (reference sequence). The variable domain in full, completed from reference TRBV30 and TRBJ1-6, reads SQTIHQWPATLVQPVGSPLSLECTVEGTSNPNLYWYRQAAGRGLQLLFYSVGIGQISSEVPQNLSASRPQDRQFILSSKKLLLSDSGFYLCAWNGQGGNSPLHFGNGTRLTVT.

The CDR3: CSVSASGGFEQYF. Here the CDR3 DNA reads TGCAGCGTTTCAGCTAGCGGGGGGTTCGAGCAGTACTTC. The chain employs TRBV29-1 and TRBJ2-7, with TRBD2 identical over 11 bases. V lost 5 bases and J lost 6; bases outside the gene matches: 6. Germline V CDR1 and CDR2: SQVTM, ANQGSEA. The CDR3 length is 13 residues.

This chain connects TRBV7-9 to TRBJ1-6, with 8 bases identical to TRBD1. The CDR3 runs 14 residues. Trimming cost V 5 bases and J 8 bases; bases outside gene matches: 5. Looked up from germline, CDR1 is SEHNR and CDR2 is FQNEAQ (reference sequence). The CDR3 sequence: CASSIGQGYSPLHF. DNA for the CDR3: TGTGCCAGCAGCATCGGACAGGGCTATTCACCCCTCCACTTT. Looking up the rest from reference TRBV7-9 and TRBJ1-6 gives the full variable domain: DTGVSQNPRHKITKRGQNVTFRCDPISEHNRLYWYRQTLGQGPEFLTYFQNEAQLEKSRLLSDRFSAERPKGSFSTLEIQRTEQGDSAMYLCASSIGQGYSPLHFGNGTRLTVT.

This clone was detected only a few times. J is TRBJ2-1 and V is TRBV11-2; 7 nucleotides match TRBD2. Germline V CDR1 and CDR2: SGHAT, FQNNGV. The ends lost 3 bases at V and 6 bases at J; junction bases unmatched: 8. The CDR3 runs 15 residues. The CDR3 DNA sequence: TGTGCCAGCAGCTTCAGCGGGGAAGTATCCAATGAGCAGTTCTTC. Residues: CASSFSGEVSNEQFF.

This chain connects TRBV9 to TRBJ2-5; 7 nucleotides match TRBD2. The V gene end was trimmed by 3 bases and the J gene end by 5 bases; junction bases not matched to a gene: 10. Germline V gives CDR1 SGDLS, CDR2 YYNGEE. The CDR3 has 15 amino acids. The CDR3 sequence is CASSGLGMGGETQYF. CDR3 nucleotides: TGTGCCAGCAGCGGCCTAGGTATGGGAGGGGAGACCCAGTACTTC.

The rearrangement uses TRBV27 and TRBJ1-1; D gene unclear. V was pared by 5 bases and J by 5 bases, with 18 bases between. The CDR3 is 15 amino acids. CDR1 is MNHEY and CDR2 is SMNVEV in the germline V gene (reference sequence). This CDR3 reads CASSPLLTRTTEAFF. Here the CDR3 DNA reads TGTGCCAGCAGTCCCCTACTGACAAGAACTACTGAAGCTTTCTTT.

The J gene is TRBJ1-1, the V gene TRBV20-1, with D possibly matching TRBD1 (5 bases). The V gene lost 3 bases and the J gene lost 3 bases, with 11 bases spanning the gap. CDR1 and CDR2 from the germline V gene are DFQATT and SNEGSKA (reference sequence). CDR3 length: 13 residues. CDR3 DNA sequence: TGCAGTGCTAGTCAGGGCTCGGACACTGAAGCTTTCTTT. Protein sequence: CSASQGSDTEAFF.

The rearrangement joins TRBV5-6 to TRBJ2-5; 10 bases align to TRBD2. With V trimmed by 2 bases and J by 2 bases, 6 bases remained unmatched. The CDR3 consists of 16 residues. CDR1 and CDR2 from the germline V gene are SGHDT and YYEEEE. As DNA, the CDR3 is TGTGCCAGCAGCTTACCGCAAGCGGGGGGGCAAGAGACCCAGTACTTC. Translating it yields CASSLPQAGGQETQYF. The full variable domain, rest sourced from reference TRBV5-6 and TRBJ2-5, is DAGVTQSPTHLIKTRGQQVTLRCSPKSGHDTVSWYQQALGQGPQFIFQYYEEEERQRGNFPDRFSGHQFPNYSSELNVNALLLGDSALYLCASSLPQAGGQETQYFGPGTRLLVL.

This sequence joins TRBV7-2 and TRBJ1-6; D not certain. The V end was cut by 2 bases, the J end by 7 bases, with 6 bases between. This CDR3 is 13 amino acids long. Looked up from germline, CDR1 is SGHTA and CDR2 is FQGNSA. The CDR3 nucleotides read TGTGCCAGCAGCTTAAGAGTGAATTCACCCCTCCACTTT. Its protein product is CASSLRVNSPLHF.

The chain joins TRBV12-3 or TRBV12-4 to TRBJ1-1; D is ambiguous. The CDR3 is made up of 13 amino acids. V lost 2 bases and J lost 7, with 11 bases in between. CDR3 nucleotides: TGTGCCAGCAGTTTAAACAGCCCGTTTGAAGCTTTCTTT. This encodes CASSLNSPFEAFF.

This chain links TRBV2 with TRBJ2-7, with 8 bases aligning to TRBD2. V shed 7 bases, J shed 4 bases, and the junction held 3 bases outside the gene matches. Germline lookup yields CDR1 SNHLY and CDR2 FYNNEI. The CDR3 covers 12 residues. The CDR3 region has the DNA TGTGCCAGCAAAATAGCGGGGTACGAGCAGTACTTC. Translated, it gives CASKIAGYEQYF.

The genes are TRBV30 and TRBJ2-4; D is unresolved. Germline values: CDR1 GTSNPN, CDR2 SVGIG (reference sequence). The CDR3 totals 11 residues. V lost 2 bases and J 10 bases, leaving 9 bases between the germline ends. CDR3 sequence reads: CAWSFYEIQYF. In nucleotides, the CDR3 is TGTGCCTGGAGTTTCTATGAGATTCAGTACTTC. The full variable domain, completed using reference TRBV30 and TRBJ2-4, is SQTIHQWPATLVQPVGSPLSLECTVEGTSNPNLYWYRQAAGRGLQLLFYSVGIGQISSEVPQNLSASRPQDRQFILSSKKLLLSDSGFYLCAWSFYEIQYFGAGTRLSVL.

The J gene is TRBJ1-2, the V gene TRBV11-3, with D possibly being TRBD1 (6 bases). Germline V gives CDR1 SGHNT, CDR2 YENEEA. This CDR3 region has 14 residues. Trimming removed 8 bases at V and 6 bases at J, with 19 bases between. The CDR3 nucleotides read TGTGCCAGCGCTCCACGCCCAGGGGCAGATGGCTACACCTTC. Protein product: CASAPRPGADGYTF.

This chain uses TRBV27 with TRBJ2-1; 10 bases agree with TRBD2. The CDR3 runs to 17 residues. Germline CDR1 is MNHEY and CDR2 is SMNVEV (reference sequence). Losses at the gene ends were 0 bases for V and 6 bases for J; bases not matched to a gene: 8. CDR3 sequence: CASSLSSGGAFVNEQFF. DNA for the CDR3: TGTGCCAGCAGTTTATCAAGCGGGGGGGCCTTTGTCAATGAGCAGTTCTTC.

CDR3 protein: CASSNRDSYGYTF. CDR3 nucleotides: TGTGCCAGCAGTAACAGGGACAGCTATGGCTACACCTTC. The chain is built from TRBV27 and TRBJ1-2, with 7 bases fitting TRBD1. The V gene end was trimmed by 5 bases and the J gene end by 4 bases; junction bases not matched to a gene: 4. Germline CDR1 and CDR2: MNHEY and SMNVEV (reference sequence). The CDR3 contains 13 residues.

Concerning this clone itself: Other DNA sequences within the sample encode an identical CDR3. The chain uses TRBV7-9 and TRBJ2-7, with 9 nucleotides matching TRBD1. The CDR3 has 13 residues. Germline-derived CDR1 and CDR2 are SEHNR and FQNEAQ (reference sequence). Germline trimming cut 6 bases from V and 3 bases from J; bases unmatched to any gene: 3. The CDR3 protein is CASRGQGVYEQYF. CDR3 sequence (DNA): TGTGCCAGCAGGGGACAGGGAGTCTACGAGCAGTACTTC.

This clone was found a few times. V gene TRBV27 combines with J gene TRBJ1-5; D is undetermined. Trimming shortened V by 6 bases and J by 2 bases, and 8 bases separated the two germline ends. Germline-derived CDR1 and CDR2 are MNHEY and SMNVEV (reference sequence). CDR3 length: 13 residues. In nucleotides, the CDR3 is TGTGCCAGCAGCATAGAGGGCAATCAGCCCCAGCATTTT. Amino acids: CASSIEGNQPQHF.

This sequence joins TRBV10-1 and TRBJ1-2, with a weak D call TRBD1 (6 bases). The V and J ends lost 5 bases and 8 bases respectively, with 15 bases between them. This CDR3 has 13 residues. CDR1 and CDR2 from the germline V gene are WNHNN and SYGVQD (reference sequence). CDR3: CASSQGTAYGYTF. For the CDR3, the DNA is TGCGCCAGCAGTCAGGGGACCGCATACGGCTACACCTTC.

CDR3 bases: TGTGCCAGCAGCCAAATCGACAGGCCGGCGCTGGCTTCCACCTTC. It specifies CASSQIDRPALASTF. The rearrangement joins TRBV3-1 (or the pseudogene TRBV3-2) to TRBJ1-2; tentatively, D is TRBD1 (6 bases). CDR1 is LGHDT and CDR2 is YNNKEL in the germline V gene (reference sequence). CDR3 size: 15 residues. V was clipped by 2 bases and J by 13 bases, with 23 bases between them.

This clone was counted a single time. V usage is TRBV30 and J usage is TRBJ1-3, with D possibly TRBD1 on 5 matching bases. V lost 1 base and J 4 bases, leaving 11 bases between the germline ends. There are 14 residues in the CDR3. In germline, CDR1 is GTSNPN, CDR2 SVGIG (reference sequence). The CDR3 sequence is CAWSAQGTGNTIYF. CDR3 bases: TGTGCCTGGAGTGCTCAGGGTACGGGAAACACCATATATTTT.

A remark on this clone: Other DNA sequences in this sample translate to the same CDR3. The chain combines TRBV9 with TRBJ1-1; D unresolved. The germline gives CDR1 SGDLS, CDR2 YYNGEE. Trimming shortened V by 0 bases and J by 1 base, and 4 bases separated the two germline ends. CDR3 length: 13 amino acids. CDR3 DNA: TGTGCCAGCAGCGTAGCAGGGAACACTGAAGCTTTCTTT. Translated: CASSVAGNTEAFF.